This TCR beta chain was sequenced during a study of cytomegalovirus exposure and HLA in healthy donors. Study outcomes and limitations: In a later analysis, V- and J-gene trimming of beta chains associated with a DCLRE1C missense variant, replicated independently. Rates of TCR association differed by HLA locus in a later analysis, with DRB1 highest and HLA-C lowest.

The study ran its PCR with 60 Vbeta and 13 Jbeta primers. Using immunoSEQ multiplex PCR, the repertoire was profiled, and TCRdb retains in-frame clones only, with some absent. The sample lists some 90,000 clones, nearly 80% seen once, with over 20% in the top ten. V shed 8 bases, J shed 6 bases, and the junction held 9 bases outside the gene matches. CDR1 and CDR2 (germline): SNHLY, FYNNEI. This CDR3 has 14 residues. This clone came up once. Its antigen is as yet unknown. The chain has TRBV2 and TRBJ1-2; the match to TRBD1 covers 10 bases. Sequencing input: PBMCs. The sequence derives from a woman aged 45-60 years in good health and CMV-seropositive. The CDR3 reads CASSGQGETHGYTF. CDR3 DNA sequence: TGTGCCAGCTCCGGACAGGGGGAGACCCATGGCTACACCTTC. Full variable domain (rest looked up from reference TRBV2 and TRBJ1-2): EPEVTQTPSHQVTQMGQEVILRCVPISNHLYFYWYRQILGQKVEFLVSFYNNEISEKSEIFDDQFSVERPDGSNFTLKIRSTKLEDSAMYFCASSGQGETHGYTFGSGTRLTVV.